The source of this T cell receptor (beta chain) is a study of T cell responses to AZD1222 COVID-19 vaccine. The repertoire was sequenced with immunoSEQ multiplex PCR; TCRdb's copy has only in-frame clones and lacks some. The sample shows some 150,000 clones, 80% to 95% of them seen only once. The germline V and J ends were trimmed by 4 bases and 8 bases, with 11 bases remaining between them. The CDR3 sequence is 12 residues long. Germline assignment: CDR1 LGHDT and CDR2 YNNKEL (reference sequence). Second-dose intervals of approximately 4 or approximately 12 weeks were pooled. Source: peripheral blood, taken 28 days after the second AZD1222 dose. The rearrangement links TRBV3-1 (or the pseudogene TRBV3-2) to TRBJ1-1, with a possible D match to TRBD1 (5 bases). The clonotype originates from an adult who received the AZD1222 COVID-19 vaccine. The CDR3 nucleotides are TGTGCCAGCAGCCTAATGGACAAGGAAGCTTTCTTT. This sequence encodes CASSLMDKEAFF.